This TCR beta chain was found in a study of beta chain features in type 1 diabetes. The CDR3 spans 16 residues. Germline loops: CDR1 LNHNV, CDR2 YYDKDF (reference sequence). The V end lost 4 bases, the J end lost 5 bases, and 18 bases lay between the germline ends. This clone was observed a few times. TCRB transcripts that were expressed got sequenced, as all of the isolated RNA had been reverse transcribed. The assay was immunoSEQ multiplex PCR, and TCRdb's table has in-frame clones only and misses some. Counted here are 350,000 to 450,000 clones, approximately 14% occurring once; the ten biggest clones make up around 0.039%.

This rearrangement joins TRBV15 to TRBJ2-1; possibly TRBD1 for D (6 bases). This TCR was recovered from a man between 25 and 39 years old in good health. The material sequenced was naive CD4+ T cells from blood. CDR3 nucleotide sequence: TGTGCCACCAGCACCTACACAGGGTTTGGCGACAATGAGCAGTTCTTC. Residues: CATSTYTGFGDNEQFF.